These T cell receptor beta chains were read from a single sample in a study of cytomegalovirus exposure and HLA in healthy donors. TCRdb's table, derived via immunoSEQ multiplex PCR, lists solely in-frame clones and lacks some. Of about 130,000 clones in the sample, 80% were seen once. The sample consisted of PBMCs. The origin of the receptors is a female donor in good health and CMV-seronegative. CDR3s include the opening cysteine and the closing phenylalanine or tryptophan. D genes are given only for firm matches. Clone size is shown for a subset of rows, as once, few, many or a class of expanded clone.

v_call	d_call	j_call	clone_size	cdr3_aa	cdr3_nt
TRBV18	TRBD1	TRBJ2-4	once	CASSPQRDRALAKNIQYF	TGTGCCAGCTCACCCCAACGGGACAGGGCCTTAGCCAAAAACATTCAGTACTTC
TRBV7-9	-	TRBJ1-2	-	CSSSSHSYGYTF	TGTTCCAGCAGCTCCCACTCCTATGGCTACACCTTC
TRBV5-8	-	TRBJ1-5	-	CASSLILSNQPQHF	TGTGCCAGCAGCTTAATTCTAAGCAATCAGCCCCAGCATTTT
TRBV4-1	-	TRBJ2-7	-	CASSQDTGEPSEQYF	TGCGCCAGCAGCCAAGATACCGGGGAACCGAGCGAGCAGTACTTC
TRBV11-2	-	TRBJ1-6	-	CASSYTGSGSPLHF	TGTGCCAGCAGTTATACAGGTTCAGGTTCACCCCTCCACTTT
TRBV6-8	-	TRBJ1-4	-	CASSRRPGDEKLFF	TGTGCCAGCAGTCGACGGCCGGGGGATGAAAAACTGTTTTTT
TRBV9	-	TRBJ2-7	-	CASSVASRDSEQYF	TGTGCCAGCAGCGTAGCATCCCGAGACTCAGAGCAGTACTTC
TRBV6-6	-	TRBJ1-3	-	CASSYQAHFGNTIYF	TGTGCCAGCAGTTACCAGGCCCACTTTGGAAACACCATATATTTT
TRBV18	TRBD1	TRBJ2-1	-	CASSRGQGSHNEQFF	TGTGCCAGCTCCCGGGGACAGGGGAGTCACAATGAGCAGTTCTTC
TRBV30	-	TRBJ1-1	few	CAWSERTVNTEAFF	TGTGCCTGGAGCGAGCGGACGGTGAACACTGAAGCTTTCTTT
TRBV29-1	TRBD2	TRBJ2-1	-	CSVPSGYNEQFF	TGCAGCGTCCCTAGCGGTTACAATGAGCAGTTCTTC
TRBV7-2	-	TRBJ2-5	few	CASSPWAASAQETQYF	TGTGCCAGCAGCCCCTGGGCGGCTAGCGCGCAAGAGACCCAGTACTTC
TRBV27	TRBD1	TRBJ1-6	-	CASRYRQGNSPLHF	TGTGCCAGCAGATATCGACAGGGAAATTCACCCCTCCACTTT
TRBV2	TRBD1	TRBJ2-1	-	CASSGGTGFFFEQFF	TGTGCCAGCAGTGGTGGGACAGGGTTCTTTTTCGAGCAGTTCTTC
TRBV14	TRBD1	TRBJ1-4	few	CASSAQGKANEKLFF	TGTGCCAGCAGCGCACAGGGGAAGGCTAATGAAAAACTGTTTTTT
TRBV18	TRBD1	TRBJ2-5	-	CASSPGTGKETQYF	TGTGCCAGCTCACCAGGGACAGGGAAAGAGACCCAGTACTTC
TRBV7-9	TRBD2	TRBJ2-3	-	CASSLSLAGVDTQYF	TGTGCCAGCAGCTTATCTCTAGCGGGAGTGGATACGCAGTATTTT
TRBV4-1	-	TRBJ2-7	once	CASSPGFGYEQYF	TGCGCCAGCTCGCCGGGGTTCGGCTACGAGCAGTACTTC
TRBV2	-	TRBJ2-5	-	CASNPDRSQETQYF	TGTGCCAGCAACCCGGACAGAAGCCAAGAGACCCAGTACTTC
TRBV7-9	-	TRBJ2-7	-	CASSLFSYEQYF	TGTGCCAGCAGCTTGTTCTCCTACGAGCAGTACTTC
TRBV19	TRBD2	TRBJ2-1	-	CASNYGGSSYNEQFF	TGTGCCAGTAACTACGGGGGGAGCTCCTACAATGAGCAGTTCTTC
TRBV10-3	TRBD1	TRBJ2-1	-	CAIRVQGDEQFF	TGTGCCATCAGAGTACAGGGGGATGAGCAGTTCTTC
TRBV4-1	TRBD1	TRBJ1-2	-	CASSRGRTGGIYGSGYTF	TGCGCCAGCAGCAGGGGTAGGACAGGGGGCATTTATGGTAGTGGCTACACCTTC
TRBV18	TRBD1	TRBJ1-1	-	CASSPSQGAWYTEAFF	TGTGCCAGCTCACCTTCACAGGGGGCGTGGTACACTGAAGCTTTCTTT
TRBV5-1	-	TRBJ2-3	-	CASSSKRVSADTQYF	TGCGCCAGCAGCTCGAAGAGAGTAAGCGCAGATACGCAGTATTTT
TRBV9	-	TRBJ1-2	-	CASSVGRGKEGTYGYTF	TGTGCCAGCAGCGTAGGGAGAGGGAAGGAGGGAACCTATGGCTACACCTTC
TRBV13	-	TRBJ2-3	-	CASSLSFGGPTDTQYF	TGTGCCAGCAGTCTCTCCTTCGGGGGGCCCACAGATACGCAGTATTTT
TRBV28	TRBD1	TRBJ2-2	-	CASSLDRGNANTGELFF	TGTGCCAGCAGTCTGGACAGGGGAAACGCGAACACCGGGGAGCTGTTTTTT
TRBV28	-	TRBJ1-2	few	CASSLFRGNHLSTF	TGTGCCAGCAGTTTATTTCGGGGGAACCACTTAAGCACCTTC
TRBV20-1	-	TRBJ2-1	-	CSANRENIF	TGCAGTGCCAACCGGGAGAATATCTTC
TRBV2	TRBD1	TRBJ2-2	-	CASSLNRQGNTGELFF	TGTGCCAGCAGTCTGAACAGACAGGGAAACACCGGGGAGCTGTTTTTT
TRBV6-1	-	TRBJ1-2	-	CASSRGPTLNYGYTF	TGTGCCAGCAGTCGCGGCCCGACGCTTAACTATGGCTACACCTTC
TRBV4-2	-	TRBJ2-2	once	CASSPRRGTGELFF	TGTGCCAGCTCCCCCCGGCGGGGCACCGGGGAGCTGTTTTTT
TRBV6-5	-	TRBJ1-1	-	CASSLPGAEAFF	TGTGCCAGCAGCCTCCCCGGGGCTGAAGCTTTCTTT
TRBV2	TRBD1	TRBJ2-1	-	CASSEHRGPSEQFF	TGTGCCAGCAGTGAACACAGGGGGCCGAGTGAGCAGTTCTTC
TRBV6-6	-	TRBJ2-7	-	CASSYRGLGEQYF	TGTGCCAGCAGTTATCGGGGGTTGGGCGAGCAGTACTTC
TRBV7-3	TRBD2	TRBJ2-3	-	CASSLRTSGTAATQYF	TGTGCCAGCAGCTTAAGGACTAGCGGCACAGCAGCCACGCAGTATTTT
TRBV10-3	TRBD1	TRBJ1-1	few	CAISEPDRGPLRTEAFF	TGTGCCATCAGTGAGCCAGACAGGGGGCCCTTAAGGACTGAAGCTTTCTTT
TRBV28	-	TRBJ2-7	-	CASSFPVSYEQYF	TGTGCCAGCAGTTTTCCGGTCTCCTACGAGCAGTACTTC